The 12 T cell receptor beta chains reported below all come from one sample, sequenced in a study of regulatory T cells in long-lasting Graves disease. The sample's time point: newly diagnosed GD, antithyroid drugs for less than 3 months. Construction of the TCR library relied on RNA isolated from PBMCs. Through Arm-PCR of CDR3 regions and iRepertoire HTBI primers, TCR beta libraries were built. TCRdb re-called the multiplex PCR reads through MiXCR, storing one row per CDR3 protein. The sample gives 300,000 to 450,000 distinct CDR3 sequences, roughly a sixth of which show up once; over 20% is in the top ten. The sequencing used peripheral blood mononuclear cells (PBMCs), collected at new diagnosis, from a patient treated with antithyroid drugs. Receptors originate from a female donor with Graves disease.

This clonotype was picked up many times. The rearrangement links TRBV2 to TRBJ1-4, with D possibly being TRBD1 (5 bases). The CDR3 sequence is 14 residues long. Germline V lookup: CDR1 SNHLY, CDR2 FYNNEI. Trimming shortened V by 6 bases and J by 3 bases, and 11 bases separated the two germline ends. The CDR3 sequence: CASSWRGPNEKLFF. CDR3 coding DNA: TGTGCCAGCAGCTGGAGGGGCCCTAATGAAAAACTGTTTTTT.

This clonotype was observed many times. This chain joins TRBV30 and TRBJ2-2; D is possibly TRBD2 (5 bases). Germline V CDR1 and CDR2: GTSNPN, SVGIG (reference sequence). The V end lost 3 bases, the J end lost 6 bases, and 8 bases lay between the germline ends. This CDR3 is built from 12 residues. CDR3 in amino acids: CAWRKLAGELFF. CDR3 nucleotide sequence: TGTGCCTGGAGAAAACTAGCCGGGGAGCTGTTTTTT.

This clonotype was counted ten times or more. This chain links TRBV27 with TRBJ2-1, with 7 bases identical to TRBD1. After removal of 5 bases from V and 5 bases from J, the junction contained 12 bases not matched to a gene. The CDR3 sequence is 16 residues long. Germline V gene data show CDR1 as MNHEY and CDR2 as SMNVEV (reference sequence). CDR3 amino acids: CASSPRPGQRNNEQFF. CDR3 in DNA: TGTGCCAGCAGTCCGAGGCCGGGACAGCGCAACAATGAGCAGTTCTTC.

The CDR3 region is CASRLTGTGANVLTF. CDR3 in DNA: TGTGCCAGCAGACTAACAGGGACTGGGGCCAACGTCCTGACTTTC. This chain joins TRBV11-2 and TRBJ2-6, with D maybe TRBD1 (6 bases). V lost 6 bases and J lost 2, with 11 bases in between. The germline CDR1 and CDR2 sequences are SGHAT and FQNNGV. This CDR3 is 15 amino acids long.

This clonotype turned up a few times. V usage is TRBV6-2 or TRBV6-3 and J usage is TRBJ2-2; D possibly corresponds to TRBD2 (6 bases). Trimming took 5 bases from V and 8 from J, leaving 21 bases between them. From germline, CDR1 is MNHEY and CDR2 SVGEGT. This CDR3 has 16 amino acids. The CDR3 region is CASSRAGTHSVGELFF. The CDR3 DNA reads as TGTGCCAGCAGTAGGGCTGGGACTCACTCTGTAGGGGAGCTGTTTTTT.

This clonotype showed up just a few times. V is TRBV9 and J is TRBJ2-1; tentatively, D is TRBD1 (5 bases). TRBJ2-5 matches the DNA end more closely, so the J call is doubtful. Germline CDR1 reads SGDLS; CDR2 reads YYNGEE. The CDR3 contains 15 residues. CDR3 coding DNA: TGTGCCAGCAGCGTACCCGGACAACCTAAAGAGACCCAGTACTTC. It specifies CASSVPGQPKETQYF.

The chain joins TRBV19 to TRBJ2-3, with a weak D call TRBD2 (6 bases). Deletions cut 1 base from V and 5 bases from J, with 25 bases between. The CDR3 is 19 amino acids. CDR1 is LNHDA and CDR2 is SQIVND in the germline V gene (reference sequence). CDR3 DNA: TGTGCCAGTAGTATAGGAGAGTGGTTAGAAGCGCGGGATGTAGATACGCAGTATTTT. Translating it yields CASSIGEWLEARDVDTQYF.

Ten or more counts support this clonotype. The V gene is TRBV12-3 or TRBV12-4, the J gene TRBJ2-2; D not resolved. The CDR3 covers 16 residues. V dropped 6 bases and J dropped 3 bases, with 17 bases sitting between them. The CDR3 sequence is CASSLDDGFYTGELFF. The CDR3 DNA sequence: TGTGCCAGCAGCCTTGACGATGGATTTTACACCGGGGAGCTGTTTTTT.

This clonotype was detected a few times. This chain joins TRBV10-3 and TRBJ1-5; D possibly corresponds to TRBD1 (6 bases). V lost 0 bases and J 2 bases, leaving 14 bases between the germline ends. This CDR3 contains 17 residues. Germline assignment: CDR1 ENHRY and CDR2 SYGVKD. The CDR3 coding sequence is TGTGCCATCAGTGAGTCTACAGGGACCGAAGGCAATCAGCCCCAGCATTTT. Its protein product is CAISESTGTEGNQPQHF.

This clonotype occurred many times. The chain uses TRBV20-1 and TRBJ1-4; 10 bases align to TRBD1. From germline, CDR1 is DFQATT and CDR2 SNEGSKA (reference sequence). The CDR3 consists of 13 residues. The V segment lost 7 bases and the J segment 7 bases; nucleotides outside the gene matches: 6. The CDR3 region has the DNA TGCAGTGTTCAGACAGGGGGCGGTGAAAAACTGTTTTTT. Translation gives CSVQTGGGEKLFF.

The chain carries TRBV11-2 and TRBJ2-7; D is possibly TRBD2 (5 bases). The germline V gene encodes CDR1 SGHAT and CDR2 FQNNGV. CDR3 size: 14 residues. Between the trimmed V and J ends, which lost 3 bases and 0 bases, there was a span of 9 bases. As DNA, the CDR3 is TGTGCCAGCAGCTTTGGCGGGCACTCCTACGAGCAGTACTTC. Amino acids: CASSFGGHSYEQYF.

This clonotype was recorded many times. This chain uses TRBV20-1 with TRBJ2-3; the D gene is possibly TRBD2 (6 bases). The CDR3 covers 17 residues. V shed 6 bases and J shed 6 bases, with 28 bases lying between them. Germline V gene sequence: CDR1 DFQATT, CDR2 SNEGSKA (reference sequence). This CDR3 reads CSAPDPADYPQADTQYF. In DNA, the CDR3 is TGCAGTGCCCCAGATCCCGCGGACTACCCCCAGGCGGATACGCAGTATTTT.